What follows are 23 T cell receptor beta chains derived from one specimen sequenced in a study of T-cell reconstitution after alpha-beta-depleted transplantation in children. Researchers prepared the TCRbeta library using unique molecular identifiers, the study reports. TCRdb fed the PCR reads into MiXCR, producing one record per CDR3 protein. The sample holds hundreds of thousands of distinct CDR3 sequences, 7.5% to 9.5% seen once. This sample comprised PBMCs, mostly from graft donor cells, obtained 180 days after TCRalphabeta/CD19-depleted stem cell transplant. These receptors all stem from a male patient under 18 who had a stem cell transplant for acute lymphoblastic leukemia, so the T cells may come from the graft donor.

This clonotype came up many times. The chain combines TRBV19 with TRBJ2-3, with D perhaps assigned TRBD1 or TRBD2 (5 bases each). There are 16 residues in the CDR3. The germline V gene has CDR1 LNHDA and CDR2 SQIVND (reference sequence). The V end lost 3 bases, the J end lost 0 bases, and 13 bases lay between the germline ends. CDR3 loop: CASSIGAGSSTDTQYF. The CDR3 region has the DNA TGTGCCAGTAGTATCGGGGCAGGGTCCAGCACAGATACGCAGTATTTT.

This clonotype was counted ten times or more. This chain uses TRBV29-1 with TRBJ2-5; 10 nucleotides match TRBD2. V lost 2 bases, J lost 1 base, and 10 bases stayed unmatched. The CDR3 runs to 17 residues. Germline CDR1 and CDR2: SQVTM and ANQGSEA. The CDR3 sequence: CSVERLAGVRGQETQYF. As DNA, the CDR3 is TGCAGCGTTGAACGGCTAGCGGGAGTTAGGGGCCAAGAGACCCAGTACTTC.

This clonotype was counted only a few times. CDR3 protein: CASSYRGATGSNQPQHF. The CDR3 DNA reads TGTGCCAGCAGCTACAGGGGTGCGACAGGGAGCAATCAGCCCCAGCATTTT. The rearrangement uses TRBV6-2 or TRBV6-3 and TRBJ1-5; TRBD1 agrees at 7 bases. Germline CDR1 reads MNHEY; CDR2 reads SVGEGT. This CDR3 is 17 amino acids long. Trimming took 6 bases from V and 1 from J; bases not matched to a gene: 12.

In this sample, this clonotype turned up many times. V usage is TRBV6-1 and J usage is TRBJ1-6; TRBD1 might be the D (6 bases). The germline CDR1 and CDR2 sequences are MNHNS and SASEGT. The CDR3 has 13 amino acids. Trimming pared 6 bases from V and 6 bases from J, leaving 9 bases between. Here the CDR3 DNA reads TGTGCCAGCAGGGACAGTAGTAATTCACCCCTCCACTTT. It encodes CASRDSSNSPLHF.

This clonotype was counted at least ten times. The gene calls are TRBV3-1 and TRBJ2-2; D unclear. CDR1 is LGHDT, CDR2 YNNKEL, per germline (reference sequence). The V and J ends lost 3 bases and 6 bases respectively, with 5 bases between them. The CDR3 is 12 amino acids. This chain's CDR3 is CASSQGPGELFF. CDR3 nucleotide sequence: TGTGCCAGCAGCCAGGGTCCCGGGGAGCTGTTTTTT.

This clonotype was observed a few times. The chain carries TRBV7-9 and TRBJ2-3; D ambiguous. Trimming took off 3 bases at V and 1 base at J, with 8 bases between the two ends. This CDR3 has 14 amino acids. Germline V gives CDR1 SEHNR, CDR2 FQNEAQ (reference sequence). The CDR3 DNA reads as TGTGCCAGCAGCTTTAACGGTGGCACAGATACGCAGTATTTT. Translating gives CASSFNGGTDTQYF.

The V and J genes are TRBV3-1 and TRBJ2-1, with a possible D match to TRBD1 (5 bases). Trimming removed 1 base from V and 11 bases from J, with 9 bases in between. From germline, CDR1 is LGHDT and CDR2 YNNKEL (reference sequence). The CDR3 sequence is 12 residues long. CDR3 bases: TGTGCCAGCAGCCAAGTAGGGGCTCAGCAGTTCTTC. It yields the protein CASSQVGAQQFF.

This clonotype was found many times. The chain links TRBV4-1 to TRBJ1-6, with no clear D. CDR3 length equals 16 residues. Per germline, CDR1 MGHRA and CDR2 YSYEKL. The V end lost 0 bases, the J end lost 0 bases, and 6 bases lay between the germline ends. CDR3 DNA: TGCGCCAGCAGCCAAGAAGGAAGCTCCTATAATTCACCCCTCCACTTT. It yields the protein CASSQEGSSYNSPLHF.

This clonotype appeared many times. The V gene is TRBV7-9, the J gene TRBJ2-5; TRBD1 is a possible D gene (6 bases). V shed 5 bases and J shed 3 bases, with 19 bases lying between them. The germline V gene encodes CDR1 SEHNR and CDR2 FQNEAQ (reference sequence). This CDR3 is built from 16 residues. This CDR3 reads CASSPTGRKRKETQYF. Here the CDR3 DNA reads TGTGCCAGCAGCCCCACAGGGCGAAAGAGGAAAGAGACCCAGTACTTC.

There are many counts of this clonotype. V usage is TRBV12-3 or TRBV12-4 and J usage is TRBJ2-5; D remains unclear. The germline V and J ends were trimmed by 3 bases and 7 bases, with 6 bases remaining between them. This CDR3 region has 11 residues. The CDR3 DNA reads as TGTGCCAGCAGTTTGCTAGGGACCCAGTACTTC. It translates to CASSLLGTQYF.

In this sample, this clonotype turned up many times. In DNA, the CDR3 is TGTGCCAGCAGGCGACTCAGACAGGCCCTGAACACTGAAGCTTTCTTT. Its translation: CASRRLRQALNTEAFF. The chain employs TRBV12-3 or TRBV12-4 and TRBJ1-1; perhaps TRBD1 as D (6 bases). Between the trimmed V and J ends, which lost 6 bases and 0 bases, there was a span of 17 bases. The CDR3 runs 16 residues.

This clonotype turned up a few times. The CDR3: CASSFGLGTDTQYF. The CDR3 nucleotides are TGTGCCAGCAGCTTCGGACTGGGCACAGATACGCAGTATTTT. V is TRBV7-9 and J is TRBJ2-3, with D perhaps TRBD2 (5 bases). This CDR3 region has 14 residues. CDR1 is SEHNR, CDR2 FQNEAQ, per germline (reference sequence). The V end was cut by 3 bases, the J end by 1 base, with 8 bases between.

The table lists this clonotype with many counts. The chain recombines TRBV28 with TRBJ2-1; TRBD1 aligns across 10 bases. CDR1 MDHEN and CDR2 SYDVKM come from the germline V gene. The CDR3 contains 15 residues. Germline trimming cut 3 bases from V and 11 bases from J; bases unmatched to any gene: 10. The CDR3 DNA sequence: TGTGCCAGCAGTTTTGGGAAGACAGGGGGCAAGAAGCAGTTCTTC. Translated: CASSFGKTGGKKQFF.

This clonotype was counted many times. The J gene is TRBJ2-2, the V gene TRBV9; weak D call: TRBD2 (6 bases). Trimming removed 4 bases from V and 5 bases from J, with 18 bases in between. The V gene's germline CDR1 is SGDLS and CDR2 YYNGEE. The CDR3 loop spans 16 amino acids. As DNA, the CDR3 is TGTGCCAGCAGCTCGAGACTAGGTGGTCGGACCGGGGAGCTGTTTTTT. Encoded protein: CASSSRLGGRTGELFF.

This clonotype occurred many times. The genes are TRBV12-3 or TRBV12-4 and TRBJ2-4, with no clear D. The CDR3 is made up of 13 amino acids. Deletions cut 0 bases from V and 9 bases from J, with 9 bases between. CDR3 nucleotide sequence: TGTGCCAGCAGTTTAGCAACGGTGGGCATTCAGTACTTC. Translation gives CASSLATVGIQYF.

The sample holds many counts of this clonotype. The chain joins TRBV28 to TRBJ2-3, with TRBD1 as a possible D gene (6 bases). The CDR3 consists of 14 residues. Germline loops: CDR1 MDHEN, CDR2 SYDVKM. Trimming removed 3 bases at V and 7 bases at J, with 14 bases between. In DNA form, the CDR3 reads TGTGCCAGCAGTTTCAGGGGCAGGGGATATACGCAGTATTTT. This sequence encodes CASSFRGRGYTQYF.

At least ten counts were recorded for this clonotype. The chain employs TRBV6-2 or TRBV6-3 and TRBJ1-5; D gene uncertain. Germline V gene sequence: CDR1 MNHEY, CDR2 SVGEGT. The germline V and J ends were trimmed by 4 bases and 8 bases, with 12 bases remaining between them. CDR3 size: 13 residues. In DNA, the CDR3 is TGTGCCAGCAGTTTACGGGCCGCGGAGCCCCAGCATTTT. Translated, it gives CASSLRAAEPQHF.

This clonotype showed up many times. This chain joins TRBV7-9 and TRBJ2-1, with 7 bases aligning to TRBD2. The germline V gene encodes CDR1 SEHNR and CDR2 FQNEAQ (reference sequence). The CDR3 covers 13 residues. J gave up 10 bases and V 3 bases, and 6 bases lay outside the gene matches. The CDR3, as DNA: TGTGCCAGCAGCTTGGTGCCGGGACTAGAGCAGTTCTTC. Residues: CASSLVPGLEQFF.

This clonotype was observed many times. The CDR3 nucleotides are TGCAGTGCTAACCACGCCGATACGCAGTATTTT. Amino acids: CSANHADTQYF. This chain connects TRBV20-1 to TRBJ2-3; D is ambiguous. The CDR3 has 11 residues. The germline V and J ends were trimmed by 4 bases and 6 bases, with 8 bases remaining between them. The germline V gene has CDR1 DFQATT and CDR2 SNEGSKA (reference sequence).

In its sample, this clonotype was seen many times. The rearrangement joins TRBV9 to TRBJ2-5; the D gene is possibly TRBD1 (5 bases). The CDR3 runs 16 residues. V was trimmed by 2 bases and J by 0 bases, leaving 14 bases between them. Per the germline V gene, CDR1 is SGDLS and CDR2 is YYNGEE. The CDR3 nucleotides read TGTGCCAGCAGCGTCGGATGGGGCCGGTACCAAGAGACCCAGTACTTC. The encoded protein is CASSVGWGRYQETQYF.

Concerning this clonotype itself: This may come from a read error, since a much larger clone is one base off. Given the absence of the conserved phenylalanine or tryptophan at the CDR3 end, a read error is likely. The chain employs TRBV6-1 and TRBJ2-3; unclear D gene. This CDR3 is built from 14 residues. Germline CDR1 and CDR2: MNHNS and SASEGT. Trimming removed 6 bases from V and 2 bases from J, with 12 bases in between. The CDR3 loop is CASSPAPITDTQYL. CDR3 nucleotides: TGTGCCAGCAGCCCCGCACCAATCACAGATACGCAGTATTTG.

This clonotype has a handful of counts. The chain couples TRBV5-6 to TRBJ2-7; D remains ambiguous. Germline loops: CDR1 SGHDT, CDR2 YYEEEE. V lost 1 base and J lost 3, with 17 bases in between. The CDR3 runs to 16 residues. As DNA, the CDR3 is TGTGCCAGCAGCTTGAGCCCCGCCGGACCCTTCTACGAGCAGTACTTC. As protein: CASSLSPAGPFYEQYF. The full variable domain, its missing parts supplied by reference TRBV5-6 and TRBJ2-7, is DAGVTQSPTHLIKTRGQQVTLRCSPKSGHDTVSWYQQALGQGPQFIFQYYEEEERQRGNFPDRFSGHQFPNYSSELNVNALLLGDSALYLCASSLSPAGPFYEQYFGPGTRLTVT.

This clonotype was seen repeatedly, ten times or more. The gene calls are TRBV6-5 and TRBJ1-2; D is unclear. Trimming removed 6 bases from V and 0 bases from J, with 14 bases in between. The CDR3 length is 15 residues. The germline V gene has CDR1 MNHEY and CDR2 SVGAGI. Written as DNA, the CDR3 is TGTGCCAGCAGCGCATTGCTCTATGCTAACTATGGCTACACCTTC. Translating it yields CASSALLYANYGYTF.